A single sample gave rise to the 21 T cell receptor beta chains below, sequenced in a study of cytomegalovirus exposure and HLA in healthy donors. The study ran its PCR with 60 Vbeta and 13 Jbeta primers. The repertoire was sequenced with immunoSEQ multiplex PCR; TCRdb's copy has only in-frame clones and lacks some. The sample holds some 140,000 clones, 66% seen once. The sample was PBMCs. These receptors were collected from a human donor in good health.

This sequence joins TRBV18 and TRBJ2-3; D is uncertain. Per germline, CDR1 KGHSH and CDR2 LQKENI. Trimming pared 5 bases from V and 0 bases from J, leaving 6 bases between. CDR3 size: 13 residues. CDR3 DNA sequence: TGTGCCAGCTCAGACACTAGCACAGATACGCAGTATTTT. As protein: CASSDTSTDTQYF.

The chain has TRBV9 and TRBJ2-7; possible D gene TRBD2, 6 bases. The germline gives CDR1 SGDLS, CDR2 YYNGEE. CDR3 length: 15 residues. The V end was cut by 0 bases, the J end by 0 bases, with 10 bases between. CDR3 coding DNA: TGTGCCAGCAGCGTAGGGTCCGGGAGCTCCTACGAGCAGTACTTC. Encoded protein: CASSVGSGSSYEQYF.

This clone was detected only once. V and J are TRBV4-1 and TRBJ2-4; 9 positions agree with TRBD2. The CDR3 is made up of 16 amino acids. The germline V gene encodes CDR1 MGHRA and CDR2 YSYEKL. The V and J ends lost 6 bases and 6 bases, in that order; junction bases with no gene match: 12. The CDR3 nucleotides read TGCGCCAGCAGGAGCGCTAGCGGGGCCCGGGGAAACATTCAGTACTTC. Translating it yields CASRSASGARGNIQYF.

This clone turned up a few times. The chain uses TRBV28 and TRBJ1-2; D might be TRBD1 (6 bases). Between the trimmed V and J ends, which lost 6 bases and 6 bases, there was a span of 14 bases. This CDR3 has 13 amino acids. The germline gives CDR1 MDHEN, CDR2 SYDVKM. Here the CDR3 reads CASSQDPGDGYTF. The CDR3, as DNA: TGTGCCAGCAGCCAAGACCCAGGGGATGGCTACACCTTC.

J is TRBJ2-1 and V is TRBV6-4; D possibly corresponds to TRBD2 (5 bases). V dropped 4 bases and J dropped 2 bases, with 12 bases sitting between them. From germline, CDR1 is MRHNA and CDR2 SNTAGT. The CDR3 totals 15 residues. CDR3 in DNA: TGTGCCAGCAGTGTCCTAAGCGGCACCTACAATGAGCAGTTCTTC. Translating it yields CASSVLSGTYNEQFF.

The V and J genes are TRBV7-8 and TRBJ2-7; D is possibly TRBD1 (5 bases). This CDR3 is built from 13 residues. In germline, CDR1 is SGHVS, CDR2 FQNEAQ. The ends were cut back, 3 bases at V and 10 bases at J, with 16 bases in the middle. This CDR3 reads CASSLARQFLQYF. In nucleotides, the CDR3 is TGTGCCAGCAGCTTGGCCCGACAGTTTCTCCAGTACTTC. The full variable domain, in which reference TRBV7-8 and TRBJ2-7 provide the parts outside the CDR3, is GAGVSQSPRYKVAKRGQDVALRCDPISGHVSLFWYQQALGQGPEFLTYFQNEAQLDKSGLPSDRFFAERPEGSVSTLKIQRTQQEDSAVYLCASSLARQFLQYFGPGTRLTVT.

V is TRBV28 and J is TRBJ2-1; 11 bases align to TRBD2. Germline V lookup: CDR1 MDHEN, CDR2 SYDVKM. CDR3 length: 17 residues. CDR3 loop: CPSKSSGRRVIYNEQFF. The CDR3 DNA reads TGTCCCTCCAAATCTAGCGGGAGGAGGGTCATATACAATGAGCAGTTCTTC.

The chain links TRBV27 to TRBJ1-1, with D possibly matching TRBD1 (6 bases). Between the trimmed V and J ends, which lost 4 bases and 0 bases, there was a span of 12 bases. CDR3 length: 15 residues. CDR1 and CDR2 (germline): MNHEY, SMNVEV (reference sequence). CDR3 DNA sequence: TGTGCCAGCAGTTCCGGGACAAGGGTGAACACTGAAGCTTTCTTT. Protein: CASSSGTRVNTEAFF.

The chain links TRBV12-5 to TRBJ1-1, with TRBD1 as a possible D gene (5 bases). The germline V gene has CDR1 LGHNT and CDR2 FRNRAP. CDR3 length equals 16 residues. Trimming left V 5 bases short and J 5 bases short, with 21 bases between. Here the CDR3 reads CASGARAGRAFTEAFF. The CDR3 DNA sequence: TGTGCTAGTGGTGCCAGAGCGGGGCGCGCGTTTACTGAAGCTTTCTTT.

This chain uses TRBV9 with TRBJ2-5, with 7 bases that match TRBD2. Germline CDR1 and CDR2: SGDLS and YYNGEE. V shed 0 bases, J shed 5 bases, and the junction held 10 bases outside the gene matches. The CDR3 runs to 16 residues. CDR3 DNA sequence: TGTGCCAGCAGCGTAGCTGTGGGGAAGGGAGGGGAGACCCAGTACTTC. The encoded protein is CASSVAVGKGGETQYF.

The sample holds a few counts of this clone. The sample contains more than one DNA sequence encoding this CDR3. This chain links TRBV6-5 with TRBJ1-1; 7 positions agree with TRBD1. The CDR3 runs 11 residues. J lost 4 bases, V lost 8 bases, and 1 base had no gene match. In germline, CDR1 is MNHEY, CDR2 SVGAGI. This CDR3 reads CASRQGTEAFF. CDR3 DNA: TGTGCCAGCCGACAGGGCACTGAAGCTTTCTTT.

This clone was observed a handful of times. V is TRBV18 and J is TRBJ1-1; 8 bases are a match to TRBD1. J was trimmed by 7 bases and V by 2 bases; bases with no gene match: 3. CDR3 length equals 13 residues. Germline V gene lookup returns CDR1 KGHSH and CDR2 LQKENI. The CDR3 here is CASSPTGGVEAFF. In DNA, the CDR3 is TGTGCCAGCTCACCAACAGGGGGGGTTGAAGCTTTCTTT.

This clone was picked up a small number of times. The genes are TRBV5-1 and TRBJ1-2; D unresolved. CDR1 and CDR2 from the germline V gene are SGHRS and YFSETQ. Trimming shortened V by 0 bases and J by 6 bases, and 12 bases separated the two germline ends. The CDR3 has 14 residues. The CDR3 DNA reads as TGCGCCAGCAGCTTGGCGAGCGGGTTGAATGGCTACACCTTC. It translates to CASSLASGLNGYTF.

The chain combines TRBV7-3 with TRBJ2-1, with 8 bases lining up with TRBD2. With V trimmed by 2 bases and J by 3 bases, 3 bases remained unmatched. The CDR3 is 15 residues long. Germline V lookup: CDR1 SGHTA, CDR2 FQGTGA. The CDR3 here is CASSLDSGSYNEQFF. In DNA form, the CDR3 reads TGTGCCAGCAGCTTAGACAGCGGGAGCTACAATGAGCAGTTCTTC.

The chain joins TRBV5-1 to TRBJ1-5; maybe TRBD1 (5 bases). Germline V lookup: CDR1 SGHRS, CDR2 YFSETQ. The CDR3 length is 14 residues. The V end lost 2 bases, the J end lost 3 bases, and 9 bases lay between the germline ends. This CDR3 reads CASSFGGNNQPQHF. CDR3 nucleotides: TGCGCCAGCAGCTTCGGGGGAAACAATCAGCCCCAGCATTTT.

The chain's CDR3 is CASSFGRADYGYTF. DNA for the CDR3: TGTGCCAGCAGTTTTGGGAGGGCAGACTATGGCTACACCTTC. The chain uses TRBV27 and TRBJ1-2; D is undetermined. Germline values: CDR1 MNHEY, CDR2 SMNVEV (reference sequence). The CDR3 sequence is 14 residues long. V dropped 3 bases and J dropped 3 bases, with 11 bases sitting between them.

The CDR3 spells CAISDQNEQFF. The CDR3 nucleotides are TGTGCCATCAGTGACCAAAATGAGCAGTTCTTC. The chain has TRBV10-3 and TRBJ2-1; D not certain. The CDR3 totals 11 residues. V was shortened by 3 bases and J by 7 bases, with 4 bases between the two germline ends. Germline V CDR1 and CDR2: ENHRY, SYGVKD.

V and J are TRBV27 and TRBJ1-4; 7 bases match TRBD1. Germline CDR1 MNHEY, CDR2 SMNVEV (reference sequence). V trimming: 6 bases; J trimming: 8 bases; junction bases outside the gene matches: 6. The CDR3 consists of 13 residues. CDR3 sequence reads: CASREGAGEKLFF. Here the CDR3 DNA reads TGTGCCAGCAGGGAGGGGGCGGGGGAAAAACTGTTTTTT.

The V and J genes are TRBV6-5 and TRBJ2-7; weak D call: TRBD1 (6 bases). Trimming took off 5 bases at V and 9 bases at J, with 20 bases between the two ends. Germline assignment: CDR1 MNHEY and CDR2 SVGAGI. CDR3 length: 14 residues. CDR3 loop: CASSRRQVPSAQYF. The CDR3 DNA reads TGTGCCAGCAGTCGGCGACAGGTGCCCTCCGCGCAGTACTTC.

The table lists this clone with a few counts. The gene calls are TRBV10-3 and TRBJ2-6, with D possibly being TRBD1 (6 bases). Trimming stripped 3 bases from V and 0 bases from J, with 9 bases between. The length of the CDR3 is 16 residues. The germline V gene has CDR1 ENHRY and CDR2 SYGVKD. In DNA form, the CDR3 reads TGTGCCATCAGTGACCAAGGGGGCTCTGGGGCCAACGTCCTGACTTTC. Amino acid sequence: CAISDQGGSGANVLTF.

The chain recombines TRBV11-1 with TRBJ2-3, with D perhaps matching TRBD2 (5 bases). The CDR3 runs to 16 residues. V lost 1 base and J 3 bases, leaving 14 bases between the germline ends. The germline CDR1 and CDR2 sequences are SGHAT and FQDESV (reference sequence). CDR3 loop: CASSLDLGSRTDTQYF. The CDR3, as DNA: TGTGCCAGCAGCTTAGATTTGGGGAGTAGAACAGATACGCAGTATTTT.